A few counts support the clone carrying this T cell receptor beta chain. Its antigen is not identified. With a J-beta primer mix and a sample-barcoded 5' primer, a second PCR ran 7 to 11 cycles. Each CDR3 protein is one row after TCRdb ran MiXCR on the 5' RACE reads. The table lists around 780,000 distinct CDR3 sequences, 25% to 30% of them singletons, with approximately 2.9% in the top ten. This entry is derived from a study of blood T cells in healthy people across ages. The germline V gene has CDR1 MDHEN and CDR2 SYDVKM. V shed 6 bases, J shed 1 base, and the junction held 8 bases outside the gene matches. CDR3 length: 15 amino acids. Study results and limitations: Unknown CMV status may confound age-related changes in expanded clones. Strong correlation linked observed beta diversity and percent naive T cells.

The same data also went into a second study, on T cells of mothers and their children.

The gene calls are TRBV28 and TRBJ1-2; TRBD1 matches at 7 bases. The sequence was collected from a boy aged 10-17 years in good health. Sequencing was carried out using blood. This chain's CDR3 is CASRVTGALNYGYTF. In DNA, the CDR3 is TGTGCCAGCAGGGTTACAGGGGCCCTTAACTATGGCTACACCTTC.